The 11 T cell receptor beta chains below come from one sample, sequenced in a study of T cells in women clearing cervical HPV infection. Assay used: immunoSEQ multiplex PCR; TCRdb lists only in-frame clones, some missing. This repertoire comprises roughly 29,000 clones; its ten largest clones make up 2.8%. The sample was blood buffy coat. The receptor set was obtained from a woman aged 18 to 75 with a cervical HPV16 infection that either progressed to CIN3+ or cleared (not recorded which).

On this clone: The CDR3 end is not reached by the read, which stops 3 residues before it; the germline J gene fills it in. The chain recombines TRBV20-1 with TRBJ1-2; possible D gene TRBD1, 5 bases. Germline V CDR1 and CDR2: DFQATT, SNEGSKA (reference sequence). The CDR3 totals 12 residues. Partial CDR3 DNA: TGCAGTGCTTTAGACCCCCAGGGAGGC. As protein: CSALDPQGG. The full CDR3 protein reads CSALDPQGGYTF.

Concerning this clone: Coverage ceases 3 residues before the CDR3 finishes, and the germline J gene fills in the end. The chain uses TRBV7-9 and TRBJ1-1, with D maybe TRBD1 (5 bases). Germline V gene data show CDR1 as SEHNR and CDR2 as FQNEAQ (reference sequence). This CDR3 has 14 residues. Trimming left V 5 bases short and J 6 bases short, with 16 bases between. Incomplete CDR3 DNA: TGTGCCAGCAGCCTAGATGCAGGGTTCGCTGAA. This sequence encodes CASSLDAGFAE. The whole CDR3 region reads CASSLDAGFAEAFF.

Of note for this clone: The DNA ends 3 residues before the CDR3 does, and the rest of the CDR3 is filled in from the germline J gene. J is TRBJ2-3 and V is TRBV29-1; 12 positions match TRBD2. The ends lost 6 bases at V and 3 bases at J; junction bases unmatched: 7. The CDR3 has 15 amino acids. From germline, CDR1 is SQVTM and CDR2 ANQGSEA. The sequenced CDR3 bases are TGCAGCGTCGGACGACTAGCGGGAGAGACAGATACG. This sequence encodes CSVGRLAGETDT. The full-length CDR3 reads as CSVGRLAGETDTQYF.

Comments on this clone: The read finishes 3 residues shy of the CDR3 end, and the germline J gene is used to complete it. The gene calls are TRBV7-7 and TRBJ2-7; 7 bases align to TRBD1. The CDR3 spans 14 residues. The trim removed 5 bases at V and 0 bases at J, leaving 4 bases unmatched. Germline CDR1 reads SSHAT; CDR2 reads FNYEAQ (reference sequence). CDR3 DNA (partial): TGTGCCAGCAGCCCACGACAGGGCTCCTACGAG. Translation: CASSPRQGSYE. The complete CDR3 reads CASSPRQGSYEQYF.

In the case of this clone: The read terminates 3 residues ahead of where the CDR3 ends, so the germline J gene completes it. This chain links TRBV30 with TRBJ1-2; tentative D call: TRBD1 (5 bases). This CDR3 comprises 13 residues. Germline V gene data show CDR1 as GTSNPN and CDR2 as SVGIG (reference sequence). The CDR3 loop is CACSQGDSYDYTF. The CDR3 bases that were read are TGTGCCTGCTCCCAAGGGGACTCCTACGAC.

Notes on this clone: The sequence runs out 3 residues before the end of the CDR3; the remainder is reconstructed from the germline J gene. This chain joins TRBV18 and TRBJ2-7; 7 bases are a match to TRBD2. The CDR3 is 13 amino acids. In germline, CDR1 is KGHSH, CDR2 LQKENI. The trim removed 2 bases at V and 5 bases at J, leaving 3 bases unmatched. The covered CDR3 bases are TGTGCCAGCTCACCAATGGCGGGAGACGAG. This codes for CASSPMAGDE. In full, the CDR3 reads CASSPMAGDEQYF.

Concerning this clone itself: The read finishes 3 residues shy of the CDR3 end, and the germline J gene is used to complete it. The chain combines TRBV30 with TRBJ1-5, with 7 positions matching TRBD1. The germline V gene encodes CDR1 GTSNPN and CDR2 SVGIG (reference sequence). V lost 3 bases to trimming and J lost 0 bases; unmatched junction nucleotides: 11. The CDR3 extends over 17 amino acids. The CDR3 DNA, read in part, is TGTGCCTGGAGCGCCCCGGGACAGCCTTATAGCAATCAGCCC. The encoded protein is CAWSAPGQPYSNQP. The whole CDR3 region reads CAWSAPGQPYSNQPQHF.

In the case of this clone: The read ends 3 residues shy of where the CDR3 ends; the end is completed using the germline J gene. J is TRBJ2-1 and V is TRBV2; 8 bases align to TRBD1. V gave up 3 bases and J gave up 9 bases; unmatched junction bases: 7. This CDR3 spans 14 amino acids. Germline CDR1 and CDR2: SNHLY and FYNNEI. The CDR3 here is CASSDWQGASEQFF. The part of the CDR3 DNA that was read is TGTGCCAGCAGTGATTGGCAGGGGGCGAGTGAG.

Of note for this clone: Read data end 3 residues before the CDR3 end; the end is taken from the germline J gene. The J gene is TRBJ2-4, the V gene TRBV7-9; no clear D gene. Germline CDR1 is SEHNR and CDR2 is FQNEAQ (reference sequence). The CDR3 contains 13 residues. The part of the CDR3 DNA that was read is TGTGCCAGCAGCCCTGAGGCTAACTATGGT. It codes for CASSPEANYG. The whole CDR3 reads CASSPEANYGQYF.

Regarding this clone: The read falls 3 residues short of the CDR3 end, and the missing part is taken from the germline J gene. The chain has TRBV19 and TRBJ1-2, with a tentative D call TRBD1 (5 bases). The germline CDR1 and CDR2 sequences are LNHDA and SQIVND (reference sequence). V shed 0 bases and J shed 6 bases, with 17 bases lying between them. The CDR3 is made up of 16 amino acids. The CDR3 sequence: CASSIDGTDMRHGYTF. The DNA read from the CDR3 is TGTGCCAGTAGTATAGATGGAACGGACATGCGTCATGGC.

Remarks on this clone: The CDR3 goes on 3 residues after the read ends, and that part is filled in from the germline J gene. This sequence joins TRBV20-1 and TRBJ1-2, with D perhaps matching TRBD1 (5 bases). This CDR3 is 12 amino acids long. Germline CDR1 is DFQATT and CDR2 is SNEGSKA (reference sequence). The V and J ends lost 3 bases and 5 bases respectively, with 10 bases between them. The CDR3 spells CSASGRGYGYTF. The sequenced CDR3 bases are TGCAGTGCTAGTGGGCGGGGGTATGGC.